This T cell receptor (beta chain) was sequenced in a study of control samples from healthy donors and cancer patients. TCRdb keeps only in-frame clones here, not all; method: immunoSEQ multiplex PCR. The repertoire holds about 120,000 clones, with 92% as singletons. The CDR3 length is 14 residues. V was clipped by 2 bases and J by 5 bases, with 13 bases between them. The germline V gene has CDR1 SGHDT and CDR2 YYEEEE. This clone has more than one count but fewer than ten. Material: blood. The origin of this receptor is a woman aged 50 to 60 in good health. V usage is TRBV5-6 and J usage is TRBJ1-2, with a possible D match to TRBD1 (5 bases). CDR3 loop: CASSFLNRGYGYTF. The DNA of the CDR3 is TGTGCCAGCAGCTTTCTTAACCGGGGGTATGGCTACACCTTC.